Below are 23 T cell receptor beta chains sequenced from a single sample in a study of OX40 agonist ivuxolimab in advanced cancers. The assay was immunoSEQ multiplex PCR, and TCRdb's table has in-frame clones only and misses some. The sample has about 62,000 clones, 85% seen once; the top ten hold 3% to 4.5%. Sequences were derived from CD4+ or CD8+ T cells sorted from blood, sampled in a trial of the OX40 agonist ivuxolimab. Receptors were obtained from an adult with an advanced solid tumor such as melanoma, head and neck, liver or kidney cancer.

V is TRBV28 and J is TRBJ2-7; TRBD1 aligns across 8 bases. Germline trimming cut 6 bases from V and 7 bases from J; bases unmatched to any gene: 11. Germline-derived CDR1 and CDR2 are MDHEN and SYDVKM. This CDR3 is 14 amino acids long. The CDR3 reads CASSYDRGVWEQYF. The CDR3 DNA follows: TGTGCCAGCAGCTATGACAGGGGTGTCTGGGAGCAGTACTTC.

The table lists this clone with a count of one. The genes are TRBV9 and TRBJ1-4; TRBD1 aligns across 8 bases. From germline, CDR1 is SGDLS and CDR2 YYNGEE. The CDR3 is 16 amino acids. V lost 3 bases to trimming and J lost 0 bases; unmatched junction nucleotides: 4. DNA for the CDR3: TGTGCCAGCAGCGCAGGGACAGGATCAACTAATGAAAAACTGTTTTTT. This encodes CASSAGTGSTNEKLFF.

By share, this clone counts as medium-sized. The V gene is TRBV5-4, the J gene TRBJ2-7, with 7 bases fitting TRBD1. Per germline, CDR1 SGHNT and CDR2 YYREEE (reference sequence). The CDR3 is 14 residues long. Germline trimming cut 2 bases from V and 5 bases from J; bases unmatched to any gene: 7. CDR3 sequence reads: CASSLDRASHEQYF. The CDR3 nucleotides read TGTGCCAGCAGCTTAGACAGGGCGTCACACGAGCAGTACTTC.

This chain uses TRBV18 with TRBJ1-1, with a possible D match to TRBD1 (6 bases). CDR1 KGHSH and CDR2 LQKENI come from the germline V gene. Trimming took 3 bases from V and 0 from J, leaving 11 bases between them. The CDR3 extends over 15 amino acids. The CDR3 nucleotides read TGTGCCAGCTCACCCGTGGGGGGGCTGAACACTGAAGCTTTCTTT. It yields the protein CASSPVGGLNTEAFF.

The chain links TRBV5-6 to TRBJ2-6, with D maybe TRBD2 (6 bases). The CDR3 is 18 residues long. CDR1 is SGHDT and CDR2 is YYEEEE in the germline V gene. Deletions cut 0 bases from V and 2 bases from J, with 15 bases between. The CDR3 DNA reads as TGTGCCAGCAGCTTGGTTAGGGGAGGTCGGGCTGGGGCCAACGTCCTGACTTTC. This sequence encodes CASSLVRGGRAGANVLTF.

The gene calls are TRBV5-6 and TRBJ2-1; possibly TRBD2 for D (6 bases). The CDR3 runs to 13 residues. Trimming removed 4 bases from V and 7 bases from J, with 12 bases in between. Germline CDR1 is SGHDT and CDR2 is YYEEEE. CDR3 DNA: TGTGCCAGCAGCAATCTAGCGAGGAATGAGCAGTTCTTC. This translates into CASSNLARNEQFF.

The CDR3 loop is CASSPEPGNGNYGYTF. CDR3 nucleotides: TGTGCCAGCAGCCCCGAACCGGGTAATGGCAACTATGGCTACACCTTC. The V and J genes are TRBV9 and TRBJ1-2; D remains ambiguous. Between the trimmed V and J ends, which lost 4 bases and 2 bases, there was a span of 18 bases. Germline CDR1 and CDR2: SGDLS and YYNGEE. The CDR3 is 16 residues long.

The CDR3 nucleotides read TGTGCCAGCAGCGCTGGCCTTGGGGAGCAGGAGACCCAGTACTTC. Translation gives CASSAGLGEQETQYF. The V call is TRBV28, the J call TRBJ2-5; possibly TRBD2 for D (5 bases). Per germline, CDR1 MDHEN and CDR2 SYDVKM. V was pared by 6 bases and J by 5 bases, with 19 bases between. The length of the CDR3 is 15 residues.

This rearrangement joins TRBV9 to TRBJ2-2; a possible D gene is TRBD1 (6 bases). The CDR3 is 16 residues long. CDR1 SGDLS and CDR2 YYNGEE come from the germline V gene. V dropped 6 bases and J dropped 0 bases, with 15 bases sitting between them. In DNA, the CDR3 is TGTGCCAGCACCCAGGGACAAGCACCGAACACCGGGGAGCTGTTTTTT. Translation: CASTQGQAPNTGELFF.

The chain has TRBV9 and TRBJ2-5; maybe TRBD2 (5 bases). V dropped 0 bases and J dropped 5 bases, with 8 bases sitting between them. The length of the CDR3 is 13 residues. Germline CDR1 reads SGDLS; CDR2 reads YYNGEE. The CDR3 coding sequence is TGTGCCAGCAGCGTAGGGGAGTGGGAGACCCAGTACTTC. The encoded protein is CASSVGEWETQYF.

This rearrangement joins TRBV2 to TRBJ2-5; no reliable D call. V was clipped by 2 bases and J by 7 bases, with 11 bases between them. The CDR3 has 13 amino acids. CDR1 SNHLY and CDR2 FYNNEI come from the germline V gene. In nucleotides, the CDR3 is TGTGCCAGCAGTGAATCAGATTATGGGACCCAGTACTTC. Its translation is CASSESDYGTQYF.

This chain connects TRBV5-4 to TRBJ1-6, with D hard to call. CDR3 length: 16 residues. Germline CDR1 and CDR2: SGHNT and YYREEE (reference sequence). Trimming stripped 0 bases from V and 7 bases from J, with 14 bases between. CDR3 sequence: CASSLGGTQANSPLHF. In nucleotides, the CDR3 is TGTGCCAGCAGCTTGGGTGGCACCCAGGCAAATTCACCCCTCCACTTT.

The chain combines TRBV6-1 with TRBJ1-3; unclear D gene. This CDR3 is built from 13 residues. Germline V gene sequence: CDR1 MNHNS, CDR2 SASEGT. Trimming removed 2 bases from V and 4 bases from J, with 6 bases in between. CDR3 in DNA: TGTGCCAGCAGTGAAAGGCTGGGAAACACCATATATTTT. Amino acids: CASSERLGNTIYF.

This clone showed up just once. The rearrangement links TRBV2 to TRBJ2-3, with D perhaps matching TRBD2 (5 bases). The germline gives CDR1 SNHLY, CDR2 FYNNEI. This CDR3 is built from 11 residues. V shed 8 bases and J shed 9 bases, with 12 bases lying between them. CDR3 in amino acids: CASLDSGTQYF. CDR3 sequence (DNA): TGTGCCAGCTTGGACTCCGGGACGCAGTATTTT.

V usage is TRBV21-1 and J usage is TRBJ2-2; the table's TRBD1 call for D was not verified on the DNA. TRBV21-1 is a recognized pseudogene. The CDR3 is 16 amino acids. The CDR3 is CASLRGQGARTRELFF. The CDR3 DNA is TGTGCCAGCCTAAGGGGACAGGGGGCTCGCACCAGGGAGCTGTTTTTT.

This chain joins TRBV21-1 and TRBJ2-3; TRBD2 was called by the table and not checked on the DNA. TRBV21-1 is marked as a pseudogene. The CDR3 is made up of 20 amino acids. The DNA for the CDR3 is TGTGCCAGCAGCAAAGTGAAGGGACCCGGGACTAGCGAGAACCTAGATACGCAGTATTTT. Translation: CASSKVKGPGTSENLDTQYF.

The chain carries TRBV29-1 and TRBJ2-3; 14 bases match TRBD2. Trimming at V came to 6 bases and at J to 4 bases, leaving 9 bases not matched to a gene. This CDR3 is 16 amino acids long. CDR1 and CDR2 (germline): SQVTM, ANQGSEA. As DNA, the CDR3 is TGCAGCGTCATCCCGGGACTAGCGGGAGTCGCAGATACGCAGTATTTT. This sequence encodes CSVIPGLAGVADTQYF.

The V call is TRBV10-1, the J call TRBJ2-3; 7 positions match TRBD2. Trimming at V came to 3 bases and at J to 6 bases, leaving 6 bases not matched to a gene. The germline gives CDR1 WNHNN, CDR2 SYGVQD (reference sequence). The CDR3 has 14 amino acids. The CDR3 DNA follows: TGCGCCAGCAGTGACGCGGGAGTGACTGATACGCAGTATTTT. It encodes CASSDAGVTDTQYF.

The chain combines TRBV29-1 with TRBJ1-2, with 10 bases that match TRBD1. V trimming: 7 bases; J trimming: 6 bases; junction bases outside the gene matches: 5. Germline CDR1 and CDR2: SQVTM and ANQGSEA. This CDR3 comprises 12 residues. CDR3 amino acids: CSGDRGFDGYTF. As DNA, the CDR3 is TGCAGCGGGGACAGGGGATTCGATGGCTACACCTTC. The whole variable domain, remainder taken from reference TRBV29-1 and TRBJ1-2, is SAVISQKPSRDICQRGTSLTIQCQVDSQVTMMFWYRQQPGQSLTLIATANQGSEATYESGFVIDKFPISRPNLTFSTLTVSNMSPEDSSIYLCSGDRGFDGYTFGSGTRLTVV.

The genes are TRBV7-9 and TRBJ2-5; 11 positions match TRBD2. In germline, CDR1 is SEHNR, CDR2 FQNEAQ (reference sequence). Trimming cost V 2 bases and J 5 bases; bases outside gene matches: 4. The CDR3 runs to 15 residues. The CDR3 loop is CASSLTSGGKETQYF. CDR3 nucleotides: TGTGCCAGCAGCTTAACTAGCGGGGGCAAGGAGACCCAGTACTTC. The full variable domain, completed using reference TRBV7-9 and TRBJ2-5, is DTGVSQNPRHKITKRGQNVTFRCDPISEHNRLYWYRQTLGQGPEFLTYFQNEAQLEKSRLLSDRFSAERPKGSFSTLEIQRTEQGDSAMYLCASSLTSGGKETQYFGPGTRLLVL.

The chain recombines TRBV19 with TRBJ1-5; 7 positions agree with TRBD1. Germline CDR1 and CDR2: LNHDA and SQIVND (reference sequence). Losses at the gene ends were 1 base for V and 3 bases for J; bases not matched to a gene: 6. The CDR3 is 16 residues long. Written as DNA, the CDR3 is TGTGCCAGTAGTATAGGGTACAGGGGATTCAATCAGCCCCAGCATTTT. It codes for CASSIGYRGFNQPQHF.

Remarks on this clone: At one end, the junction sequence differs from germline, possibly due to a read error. This CDR3 is CSAKQGGNSGYTF. The CDR3 bases are TGCAGCGCCAAACAGGGGGGTAACTCTGGCTACACCTTC. V gene TRBV29-1 combines with J gene TRBJ1-2; 8 bases line up with TRBD1. The CDR3 runs 13 residues. Germline loops: CDR1 SQVTM, CDR2 ANQGSEA.

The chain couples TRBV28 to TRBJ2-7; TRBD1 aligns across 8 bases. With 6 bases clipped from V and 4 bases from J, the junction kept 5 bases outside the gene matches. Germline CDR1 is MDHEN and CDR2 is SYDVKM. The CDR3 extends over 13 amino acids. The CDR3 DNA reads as TGTGCCAGCAGGTGGGGACAGGTATACGAGCAGTACTTC. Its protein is CASRWGQVYEQYF.